This T cell receptor beta chain was documented in a study of T cells after yellow fever vaccination. General observations from the study: The appearance of a small share of clonotypes in both CD4 and CD8 compartments was observed.

Synthesis of TCR cDNA relied on 5'RACE template switching, which attached a universal primer site and UMIs. MiXCR, applied by TCRdb to the 5' RACE reads, yields one record per CDR3 protein. This table has 500,000 to 650,000 distinct CDR3 sequences, roughly a sixth appearing once. Trimming stripped 5 bases from V and 10 bases from J, with 19 bases between. CDR3 length equals 14 residues. Germline V CDR1 and CDR2: SGHTA, FQGNSA. This clonotype came up a few times. Its antigen remains unknown. The TCR was taken from a man between 18 and 29 years old who received the YFV17D yellow fever vaccine. The rearrangement uses TRBV7-2 and TRBJ2-3; TRBD2 is a possible D gene (7 bases). Sample: PBMCs, taken 5 days after the first yellow fever vaccination. The DNA of the CDR3 is TGTGCCAGCAGCCAACAACCGGGGGGCCAATCGCAGTATTTT. Amino acid sequence: CASSQQPGGQSQYF.